A selection of T cell receptor beta chains follows, all from one sample in a study of Graves' ophthalmopathy and Graves' hyperthyroidism. Using its own MiXCR run on the multiplex PCR reads, TCRdb lists one record per CDR3 protein. The sample includes nearly 400,000 distinct CDR3 sequences, 15% to 20% of them seen just once. Specimen: peripheral blood. The receptor set was obtained from a woman younger than 35 with Graves' ophthalmopathy. Each CDR3 is given with its conserved first and last residue. Each record gives: D gene, clone size, J gene, V gene, CDR3 DNA, CDR3 protein. The D gene is left open where the match is weak. Not all rows give a size; the values are once, few, many and, for expanded clones, a class.

D: TRBD1
size: many
J: TRBJ1-5
V: TRBV6-2/TRBV6-3
DNA: TGTGCCAGCAGCTACCGGGACAGGGGTTGGAATCAGCCCCAGCATTTT
CDR3: CASSYRDRGWNQPQHF

D: NA
size: NA
J: TRBJ2-5
V: TRBV6-5
DNA: TGTGCCAGCAGTTACTCCAGGTTGGAGACCCAGTACTTC
CDR3: CASSYSRLETQYF

D: NA
size: NA
J: TRBJ2-5
V: TRBV6-2/TRBV6-3
DNA: TGTGCCAGCAACCAGCTTAGGCAAGAGACCCAGTACTTC
CDR3: CASNQLRQETQYF

D: TRBD1
size: many
J: TRBJ1-5
V: TRBV6-2/TRBV6-3
DNA: TGTGCCAGCCAGGACAGGCAAAATCAGCCCCAGCATTTT
CDR3: CASQDRQNQPQHF

D: NA
size: many
J: TRBJ1-1
V: TRBV20-1
DNA: TGCAGTGCTAGGCCCACGGGACGGAGGAACACTGAAGCTTTCTTT
CDR3: CSARPTGRRNTEAFF

D: NA
size: many
J: TRBJ2-2
V: TRBV10-3
DNA: TGTGCCATCAGAGGCGGGACAGAGACCGGGGAGCTGTTTTTT
CDR3: CAIRGGTETGELFF

D: NA
size: NA
J: TRBJ2-7
V: TRBV18
DNA: TGTGCCAGCTCAGTTAACTTCTACGAGCAGTACTTC
CDR3: CASSVNFYEQYF

D: TRBD1
size: many
J: TRBJ1-5
V: TRBV6-5
DNA: TGTGCCAGCAGTTTAAGGGGACAGGGACTATCAGAGCCCCAGCATTTT
CDR3: CASSLRGQGLSEPQHF

D: NA
size: many
J: TRBJ2-7
V: TRBV12-3/TRBV12-4
DNA: TGTGCCAGCAGTGGACGGTCGTTAAGGGACGAGCAGTACTTC
CDR3: CASSGRSLRDEQYF

D: TRBD1
size: many
J: TRBJ1-5
V: TRBV4-2
DNA: TGTGCCAGCAGCCAAGGGGCTGCAGGGGGGGGACAGCCCCAGCATTTT
CDR3: CASSQGAAGGGQPQHF

D: NA
size: many
J: TRBJ1-2
V: TRBV12-3/TRBV12-4
DNA: TGTGCCAGCAGTCCTACGGGGCGAACCTATGGCTACACCTTC
CDR3: CASSPTGRTYGYTF

D: NA
size: many
J: TRBJ1-5
V: TRBV6-1
DNA: TGTGCCAGCAGTGACCGGTCGGGCCCCAGCAATCAGCCCCAGCATTTT
CDR3: CASSDRSGPSNQPQHF

D: NA
size: many
J: TRBJ1-1
V: TRBV7-9
DNA: TGTGCCAGCAGCTTAGGGGGGGGCAATGCTGAAGCTTTCTTT
CDR3: CASSLGGGNAEAFF

D: TRBD1
size: many
J: TRBJ1-1
V: TRBV6-2/TRBV6-3
DNA: TGTGCCACCCAACAGGGGGACACTGAAGCTTTCTTT
CDR3: CATQQGDTEAFF

D: NA
size: many
J: TRBJ2-7
V: TRBV7-2
DNA: TGTGCCAGCAGCTTAGGCAGGGACTACGAGCAGTACTTC
CDR3: CASSLGRDYEQYF

D: NA
size: many
J: TRBJ2-5
V: TRBV5-1
DNA: TGCGCCAGCAGCTCTCTAGAGACGGAGACCCAGTACTTC
CDR3: CASSSLETETQYF

D: NA
size: few
J: TRBJ2-7
V: TRBV4-3
DNA: TGCGCCAGCAGCCAAGATGTGGGGCCCCTCAAGAACGAGCAGTACTTC
CDR3: CASSQDVGPLKNEQYF

D: NA
size: many
J: TRBJ2-5
V: TRBV7-2
DNA: TGTGCCAGCAGCTACCTAGGGGCCCAAGAGACCCAGTACTTC
CDR3: CASSYLGAQETQYF

D: NA
size: many
J: TRBJ2-7
V: TRBV28
DNA: TGTGCCAGCAGCCCAAACGAATCCCTCTACGAGCAGTACTTC
CDR3: CASSPNESLYEQYF

D: TRBD1
size: many
J: TRBJ1-6
V: TRBV27
DNA: TGTGCCAGCAAAAACAGGGGTTCGGGCTCCTATAATTCACCCCTCCACTTT
CDR3: CASKNRGSGSYNSPLHF

D: NA
size: many
J: TRBJ1-5
V: TRBV2
DNA: TGTGCCAGCAGTACGGACACCCTTAGCAATCAGCCCCAGCATTTT
CDR3: CASSTDTLSNQPQHF

D: NA
size: many
J: TRBJ2-7
V: TRBV6-2/TRBV6-3
DNA: TGTGCCAGCAGTTACCCGGTCAGGGGGGGCGAACCCTACGAGCAGTACTTC
CDR3: CASSYPVRGGEPYEQYF

D: NA
size: many
J: TRBJ2-2
V: TRBV7-3
DNA: TGTGCCAGCAGCTTGGCGGTGACCGGGGAGCTGTTTTTT
CDR3: CASSLAVTGELFF

D: NA
size: NA
J: TRBJ2-4
V: TRBV7-2
DNA: TGTGCCAGCAGCTCGGACCCCCGGGCCAAAAACATTCAGTACTTC
CDR3: CASSSDPRAKNIQYF

D: NA
size: many
J: TRBJ1-2
V: TRBV28
DNA: TGTGCCAGCAGTTCCGGGGGAGATGGCTACACCTTC
CDR3: CASSSGGDGYTF

D: NA
size: many
J: TRBJ2-2
V: TRBV4-2
DNA: TGTGCCAGCAGCCCCCGAGGGTCGTCTCACCCATCCCACGATCTCGGGGAGCTGTTTTTT
CDR3: CASSPRGSSHPSHDLGELFF

D: NA
size: many
J: TRBJ2-5
V: TRBV19
DNA: TGTGCCAGTTCCTCCCAGCGGCAGGGCCAAGAGACCCAGTACTTC
CDR3: CASSSQRQGQETQYF

D: TRBD1
size: many
J: TRBJ2-7
V: TRBV6-2/TRBV6-3
DNA: TGTGCCAGCAGTTACGGACAGGGGGCGCAGGAGCAGTACTTC
CDR3: CASSYGQGAQEQYF

D: NA
size: many
J: TRBJ1-5
V: TRBV6-5
DNA: TGTGCCAGTTGCCCGGGGGGGAGCAATCAGCCCCAGCATTTT
CDR3: CASCPGGSNQPQHF

D: TRBD1
size: few
J: TRBJ1-5
V: TRBV15
DNA: TGTGCCACCAGCAGAGCTGGGACAGCACTCAATCAGCCCCAGCATTTT
CDR3: CATSRAGTALNQPQHF

D: NA
size: many
J: TRBJ1-2
V: TRBV9
DNA: TGTGCCAGCAGCGTAGCCTTCGACTATGGCTACACCTTC
CDR3: CASSVAFDYGYTF

D: TRBD2
size: many
J: TRBJ2-5
V: TRBV5-1
DNA: TGCGCCAGCAGCGGGGGGGTTTTGGAGACCCAGTACTTC
CDR3: CASSGGVLETQYF

D: TRBD1
size: many
J: TRBJ1-5
V: TRBV4-1
DNA: TGCGCCAGCAGCCAAGATGAGACAGGGGGACAGCCCCAGCATTTT
CDR3: CASSQDETGGQPQHF

D: TRBD1
size: many
J: TRBJ2-7
V: TRBV28
DNA: TGTGCCAGCAGTTCGCCCGGGACAGGGGGTTCCTACGAGCAGTACTTC
CDR3: CASSSPGTGGSYEQYF

D: NA
size: few
J: TRBJ2-2
V: TRBV11-2
DNA: TGTGCCAGCAGCTTAGACGGGACACGAAACACCGGGGAGCTGTTTTTT
CDR3: CASSLDGTRNTGELFF

D: NA
size: many
J: TRBJ2-7
V: TRBV4-3
DNA: TGCGCCAGCAGCCATGGGACCGCCTCCTACGAGCAGTACTTC
CDR3: CASSHGTASYEQYF

D: TRBD1
size: many
J: TRBJ1-1
V: TRBV29-1
DNA: TGCAGCGTTGTCATTCGGGGGATATACAGGGGGTCGGTGGAGTACACTGAAGCTTTCTTT
CDR3: CSVVIRGIYRGSVEYTEAFF

D: NA
size: many
J: TRBJ2-7
V: TRBV28
DNA: TGTGCCAGCAGGGTACCGGGACTCTCCTACGAGCAGTACTTC
CDR3: CASRVPGLSYEQYF

D: TRBD1
size: many
J: TRBJ1-2
V: TRBV6-5
DNA: TGTGCCAGCAGTTACATTGTCGGGACAGGGATGGAAGGCTACACCTTC
CDR3: CASSYIVGTGMEGYTF

D: NA
size: many
J: TRBJ2-5
V: TRBV6-5
DNA: TGTGCCAGCAGTTACCGGCGGGGCACAACGACCCAGTACTTC
CDR3: CASSYRRGTTTQYF

D: NA
size: many
J: TRBJ2-4
V: TRBV15
DNA: TGTGCCACCAGCAGAGATAGGCAACTCACCGCAAACAAAAACATTCAGTACTTC
CDR3: CATSRDRQLTANKNIQYF